The 3 T cell receptor beta chains below were found in one sample sequenced in a study of cytomegalovirus exposure and HLA in healthy donors. In the PCR, 60 Vbeta and 13 Jbeta primers were used. Assay used: immunoSEQ multiplex PCR; TCRdb lists only in-frame clones, some missing. The top ten clones hold approximately 2.2% of a sample with around 200,000 clones, around 81% of them seen once. Sequenced input: PBMCs. These receptors were obtained from a woman younger than 45 in good health and CMV-seropositive.

The CDR3 DNA sequence: TGTGCCAGCAGCTTAGAAGGCAGGGCTGGTGAGACCCAGTACTTC. Translation gives CASSLEGRAGETQYF. The chain employs TRBV7-2 and TRBJ2-5; D may be TRBD1 (5 bases). V was trimmed by 1 base and J by 5 bases, leaving 14 bases between them. The CDR3 length is 15 residues. CDR1 and CDR2 from the germline V gene are SGHTA and FQGNSA.

The chain uses TRBV27 and TRBJ2-3, with D uncertain. V lost 2 bases and J 9 bases, leaving 21 bases between the germline ends. Germline CDR1 and CDR2: MNHEY and SMNVEV (reference sequence). CDR3 length: 16 residues. The DNA for the CDR3 is TGTGCCAGCAGTTTAAATCGGGTAATGACTGGTACAACGCAGTATTTT. This codes for CASSLNRVMTGTTQYF.

Concerning this clone itself: Other nucleotide sequences from this sample produce the same CDR3. V usage is TRBV4-3 and J usage is TRBJ1-5; D gene uncertain. The CDR3 has 15 amino acids. Germline CDR1 is LGHNA and CDR2 is YSLEER. Between the trimmed V and J ends, which lost 0 bases and 1 base, there was a span of 7 bases. The CDR3 reads CASSQDRVSNQPQHF. As DNA, the CDR3 is TGCGCCAGCAGCCAAGACCGGGTCAGCAATCAGCCCCAGCATTTT.